The 10 T cell receptor beta chains below come from one sample, sequenced in a study of T cell repertoires in cytomegalovirus infection. TCRdb reanalysed the reads using MiXCR and keeps one entry per CDR3 protein. The sample lists roughly 800,000 distinct CDR3 sequences, about 29% occurring once. Their cognate antigens are unknown. This specimen was cultured CD8+ T cells from PBMCs, taken from culture after CMV antigen stimulation. Receptors were obtained from a human donor in good health (CMV status not recorded). Some clones in this sample may be carry-over from other donors' samples.

The genes are TRBV11-3 and TRBJ1-5, with 11 bases aligning to TRBD1. The CDR3 extends over 19 amino acids. The ends lost 5 bases at V and 3 bases at J; junction bases unmatched: 15. The germline V gene has CDR1 SGHNT and CDR2 YENEEA. This CDR3 is CASSRGPDRGPTSNQPQHF. The CDR3 DNA reads as TGTGCCAGCAGCCGCGGCCCGGACAGGGGGCCCACCTCCAATCAGCCCCAGCATTTT.

This clonotype has just a few counts. The CDR3 nucleotides are TGCAGTGCTCTCAAGGATTGGACTAGCTTTAAGGGTAAAAACATTCAGTACTTC. Amino acid sequence: CSALKDWTSFKGKNIQYF. J is TRBJ2-4 and V is TRBV20-1, with 8 bases fitting TRBD2. This CDR3 has 18 residues. V shed 5 bases, J shed 4 bases, and the junction held 19 bases outside the gene matches. CDR1 and CDR2 from the germline V gene are DFQATT and SNEGSKA (reference sequence).

The chain combines TRBV24-1 with TRBJ2-2, with 7 nucleotides matching TRBD1. CDR3 length: 16 amino acids. Germline-derived CDR1 and CDR2 are KGHDR and SFDVKD. J gave up 6 bases and V 3 bases, and 9 bases lay outside the gene matches. DNA of the CDR3: TGTGCCACCAGTGATAGGGGCAGGGGGACGGCCGGGGAGCTGTTTTTT. The encoded protein is CATSDRGRGTAGELFF.

This clonotype was found a few times. This chain connects TRBV6-5 to TRBJ1-3, with unresolved D. Looked up from germline, CDR1 is MNHEY and CDR2 is SVGAGI. The CDR3 runs to 15 residues. V lost 6 bases and J 0 bases, leaving 12 bases between the germline ends. CDR3 DNA sequence: TGTGCCAGCAGCCCCCAGGACGTCTCTGGAAACACCATATATTTT. Its translation is CASSPQDVSGNTIYF.

This clonotype was recorded a few times. V and J are TRBV4-2 and TRBJ1-4, with TRBD1 as a possible D gene (5 bases). Trimming took off 4 bases at V and 4 bases at J, with 16 bases between the two ends. Germline loops: CDR1 LGHNA, CDR2 YNFKEQ. There are 16 residues in the CDR3. CDR3 in DNA: TGTGCCAGCAGCCCGAGGTTAGCAGGGAATAATGAAAAACTGTTTTTT. Its translation: CASSPRLAGNNEKLFF.

There are many counts of this clonotype. The gene calls are TRBV7-2 and TRBJ1-3; 7 nucleotides line up with TRBD1. CDR3 length: 15 residues. After removal of 5 bases from V and 4 bases from J, the junction contained 8 bases not matched to a gene. The V gene's germline CDR1 is SGHTA and CDR2 FQGNSA. CDR3 amino acids: CASSNRTGGGNTIYF. The DNA of the CDR3 is TGTGCCAGCAGCAACAGGACAGGAGGGGGAAACACCATATATTTT.

This clonotype was seen a few times. The chain joins TRBV9 to TRBJ2-2, with 8 bases aligning to TRBD1. Germline-derived CDR1 and CDR2 are SGDLS and YYNGEE. There are 15 residues in the CDR3. The trim removed 4 bases at V and 3 bases at J, leaving 5 bases unmatched. DNA for the CDR3: TGTGCCAGCAGCTGGGCAGGGGGCGACACCGGGGAGCTGTTTTTT. Its protein product is CASSWAGGDTGELFF.

This clonotype was found a few times. The chain combines TRBV4-2 with TRBJ1-1; 7 bases agree with TRBD1. Germline lookup yields CDR1 LGHNA and CDR2 YNFKEQ. This CDR3 region has 16 residues. With 0 bases clipped from V and 4 bases from J, the junction kept 8 bases outside the gene matches. The CDR3 DNA reads TGTGCCAGCAGCCAAGAGAAAGGGGGCTGGGGCACTGAAGCTTTCTTT. Protein: CASSQEKGGWGTEAFF.

A few counts support this clonotype. The rearrangement links TRBV6-5 to TRBJ2-1; maybe TRBD2 (6 bases). CDR1 and CDR2 from the germline V gene are MNHEY and SVGAGI. The CDR3 is made up of 16 amino acids. The V gene lost 2 bases and the J gene lost 0 bases, with 11 bases spanning the gap. CDR3 sequence reads: CASSYRGGASYNEQFF. DNA for the CDR3: TGTGCCAGCAGTTACCGAGGCGGGGCCTCCTACAATGAGCAGTTCTTC.

In its sample, this clonotype was seen a few times. The chain uses TRBV7-9 and TRBJ2-3; TRBD2 is a possible D gene (7 bases). The ends were cut back, 5 bases at V and 3 bases at J, with 18 bases in the middle. The CDR3 extends over 16 amino acids. Germline values: CDR1 SEHNR, CDR2 FQNEAQ (reference sequence). Here the CDR3 reads CASSGPGRGGTDTQYF. CDR3 coding DNA: TGTGCCAGCAGCGGACCAGGGAGGGGGGGGACAGATACGCAGTATTTT.